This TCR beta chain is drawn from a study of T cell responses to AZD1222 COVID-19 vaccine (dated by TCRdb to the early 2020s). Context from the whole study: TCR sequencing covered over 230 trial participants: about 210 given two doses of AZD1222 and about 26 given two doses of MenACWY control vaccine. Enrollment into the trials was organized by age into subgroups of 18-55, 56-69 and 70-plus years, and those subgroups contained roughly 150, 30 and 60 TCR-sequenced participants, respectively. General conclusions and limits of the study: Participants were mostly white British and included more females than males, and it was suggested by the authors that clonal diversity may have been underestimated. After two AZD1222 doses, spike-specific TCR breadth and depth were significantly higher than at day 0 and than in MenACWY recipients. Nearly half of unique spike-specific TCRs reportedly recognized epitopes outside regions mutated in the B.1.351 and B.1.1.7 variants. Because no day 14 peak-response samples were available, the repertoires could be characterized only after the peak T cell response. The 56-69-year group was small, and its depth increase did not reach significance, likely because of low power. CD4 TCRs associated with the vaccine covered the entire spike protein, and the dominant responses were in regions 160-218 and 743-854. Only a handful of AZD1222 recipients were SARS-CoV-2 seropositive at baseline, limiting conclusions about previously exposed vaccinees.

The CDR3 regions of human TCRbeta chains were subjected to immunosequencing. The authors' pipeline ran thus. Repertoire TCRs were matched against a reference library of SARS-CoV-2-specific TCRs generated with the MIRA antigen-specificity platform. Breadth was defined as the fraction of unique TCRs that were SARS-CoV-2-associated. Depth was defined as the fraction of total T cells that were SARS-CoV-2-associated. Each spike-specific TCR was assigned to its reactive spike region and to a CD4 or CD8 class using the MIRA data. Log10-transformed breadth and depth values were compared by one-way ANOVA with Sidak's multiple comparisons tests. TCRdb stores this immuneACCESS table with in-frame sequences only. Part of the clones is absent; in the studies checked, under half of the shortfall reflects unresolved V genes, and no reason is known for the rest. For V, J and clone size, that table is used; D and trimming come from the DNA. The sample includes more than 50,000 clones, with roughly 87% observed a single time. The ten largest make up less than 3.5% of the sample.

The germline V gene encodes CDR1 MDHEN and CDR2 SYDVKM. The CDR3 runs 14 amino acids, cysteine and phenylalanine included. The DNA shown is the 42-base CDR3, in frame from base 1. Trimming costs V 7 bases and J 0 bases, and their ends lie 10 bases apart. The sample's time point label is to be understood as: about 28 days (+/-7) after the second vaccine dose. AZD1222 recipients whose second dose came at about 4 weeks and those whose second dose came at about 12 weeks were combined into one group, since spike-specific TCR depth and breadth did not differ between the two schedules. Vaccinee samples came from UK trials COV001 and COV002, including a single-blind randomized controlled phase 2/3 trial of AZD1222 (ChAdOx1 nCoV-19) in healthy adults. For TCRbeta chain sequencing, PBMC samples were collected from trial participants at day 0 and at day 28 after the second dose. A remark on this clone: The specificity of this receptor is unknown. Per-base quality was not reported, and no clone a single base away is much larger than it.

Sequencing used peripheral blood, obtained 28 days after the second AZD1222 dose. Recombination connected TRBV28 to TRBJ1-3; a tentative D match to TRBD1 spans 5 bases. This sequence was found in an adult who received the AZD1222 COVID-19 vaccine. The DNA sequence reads TGTGCCAGCAAAAAGGGGAACTCTGGAAACACCATATATTTT. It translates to CASKKGNSGNTIYF.